The rows below give T cell receptor beta chains drawn from one sample of a study of blood T cell repertoires in COVID-19. The method was immunoSEQ multiplex PCR; TCRdb's version includes in-frame clones alone and lacks a portion of them. The sample includes fewer than 250,000 clones, around 87% of them seen just once. The specimen was PBMCs or T cells enriched from blood (not recorded which). These receptors came from a man in his thirties or forties in a cohort exposed to, infected with or recovered from COVID-19 (not recorded which). The CDR3 runs from the conserved cysteine through the conserved F or W. The D gene is left open where the match is weak. Size tells how often a clone was seen (once, few, many) or the class of an expanded clone, and some rows leave it out.

clone size	J gene	D gene	V gene	CDR3 protein	CDR3 DNA
NA	TRBJ1-5	NA	TRBV23-1	CASSQWRDNQPQHF	TGCGCCAGCAGTCAGTGGAGGGATAATCAGCCCCAGCATTTT
NA	TRBJ2-1	TRBD2	TRBV10-3	CATSFRSAGGPGLEQFF	TGTGCCACCTCCTTTAGGTCAGCGGGAGGGCCGGGTCTAGAGCAGTTCTTC
NA	TRBJ2-2	NA	TRBV19	CASSSQGVRTGELFF	TGTGCCAGTAGTTCGCAGGGTGTTCGCACCGGGGAGCTGTTTTTT
NA	TRBJ2-3	NA	TRBV5-1	CASSLGTQGDTQYF	TGCGCCAGCAGCTTGGGAACCCAGGGAGATACGCAGTATTTT
NA	TRBJ2-3	NA	TRBV24-1	CATSEGGNTDTQYF	TGTGCCACCAGTGAAGGAGGGAACACAGATACGCAGTATTTT
NA	TRBJ2-1	NA	TRBV19	CASSFGGNEQFF	TGTGCCAGTAGTTTTGGAGGGAATGAGCAGTTCTTC
NA	TRBJ1-1	NA	TRBV9	CASGREGMNTEAFF	TGTGCCAGCGGAAGGGAGGGGATGAACACTGAAGCTTTCTTT
NA	TRBJ1-1	NA	TRBV9	CASSGPGGADTEAFF	TGTGCCAGCAGCGGCCCCGGGGGGGCGGACACTGAAGCTTTCTTT
NA	TRBJ2-1	TRBD2	TRBV29-1	CSGQRTSGYSYNEQFF	TGCAGCGGTCAGCGGACTAGCGGCTACTCCTACAATGAGCAGTTCTTC
NA	TRBJ2-1	NA	TRBV14	CASSQYRTANEQFF	TGTGCCAGCAGCCAATACAGAACCGCCAATGAGCAGTTCTTC
NA	TRBJ2-7	TRBD2	TRBV6-5	CASLAYSGRLQYF	TGTGCCAGCCTAGCCTATAGCGGGAGGTTGCAGTACTTC
NA	TRBJ1-6	TRBD1	TRBV10-2	CASSESGQGNSPLHF	TGCGCCAGCAGTGAGTCGGGACAGGGGAATTCACCCCTCCACTTT
NA	TRBJ2-2	NA	TRBV5-5	CASSSSRERFTGELFF	TGTGCCAGCAGCTCCTCCCGGGAGAGATTCACCGGGGAGCTGTTTTTT
NA	TRBJ2-3	TRBD2	TRBV27	CASSLGTSFSDTQYF	TGTGCCAGCAGTTTGGGGACTAGCTTTTCAGATACGCAGTATTTT
NA	TRBJ2-1	NA	TRBV7-9	CASSLTANEQFF	TGTGCCAGCAGCTTAACAGCCAATGAGCAGTTCTTC
NA	TRBJ1-5	NA	TRBV18	CASSLWEDGQPQHF	TGTGCCAGCTCCCTTTGGGAGGATGGTCAGCCCCAGCATTTT
NA	TRBJ2-1	TRBD2	TRBV4-2	CASSQETSGSINEQFF	TGTGCCAGCAGCCAAGAGACTAGCGGGAGCATAAATGAGCAGTTCTTC
NA	TRBJ2-7	NA	TRBV6-5	CASRQVNEQYF	TGTGCCAGCAGACAAGTGAACGAGCAGTACTTC
NA	TRBJ2-1	NA	TRBV27	CASHMGTSYNEQFF	TGTGCCAGCCACATGGGGACATCCTACAATGAGCAGTTCTTC
NA	TRBJ2-7	NA	TRBV7-6	CASSLASGSYEQYF	TGTGCCAGCAGCTTAGCGTCCGGGTCCTACGAGCAGTACTTC
NA	TRBJ2-3	TRBD2	TRBV5-8	CASSLLAGDIDTQYF	TGTGCCAGCAGCTTGCTAGCGGGAGATATAGATACGCAGTATTTT
NA	TRBJ1-6	NA	TRBV7-2	CASSNRVLASPLHF	TGTGCCAGCAGCAACAGGGTCTTAGCTTCACCCCTCCACTTT
NA	TRBJ1-2	NA	TRBV10-3	CAISDTEGYGYTF	TGTGCCATCAGTGATACAGAGGGATATGGCTACACCTTC
NA	TRBJ2-7	TRBD1	TRBV19	CASSLTGGENYEQYF	TGTGCCAGTAGTCTGACAGGGGGCGAAAACTACGAGCAGTACTTC
NA	TRBJ1-6	NA	TRBV11-2	CASSISTGPLGSPLHF	TGTGCCAGCAGCATCTCGACAGGCCCTTTGGGTTCACCCCTCCACTTT
NA	TRBJ2-1	TRBD1	TRBV10-1	CASRIRDRRINEQFF	TGCGCCAGCAGAATCCGGGACAGGCGAATCAATGAGCAGTTCTTC
NA	TRBJ2-1	NA	TRBV4-1	CASSQESRRLDGTYNEQFF	TGCGCCAGCAGCCAAGAATCGCGACGACTAGATGGAACCTACAATGAGCAGTTCTTC
NA	TRBJ2-1	NA	TRBV9	CASSLGAAGVDHIMNEQFF	TGTGCCAGCAGCCTAGGGGCCGCAGGGGTAGACCATATCATGAATGAGCAGTTCTTC
NA	TRBJ1-3	NA	TRBV3-1/TRBV3-2	CASTGVGNTIYF	TGTGCCAGCACAGGGGTTGGAAACACCATATATTTT
NA	TRBJ2-3	NA	TRBV11-3	CASSLAGLHTDTQYF	TGTGCCAGCAGCTTAGCGGGACTCCACACAGATACGCAGTATTTT
once	TRBJ1-2	NA	TRBV27	CASSLSSVGIDGYTF	TGTGCCAGCAGTTTATCGTCAGTCGGGATAGATGGCTACACCTTC
NA	TRBJ1-2	NA	TRBV5-5	CASSLDPRSNYGYTF	TGTGCCAGCAGCTTGGACCCCAGGTCTAACTATGGCTACACCTTC
NA	TRBJ2-2	TRBD2	TRBV11-2	CASSLYAGGNTGELFF	TGTGCCAGCAGCTTATACGCGGGAGGAAACACCGGGGAGCTGTTTTTT
NA	TRBJ1-2	TRBD1	TRBV2	CAVGTGRYGYTF	TGTGCCGTCGGGACAGGACGCTATGGCTACACCTTC
NA	TRBJ2-7	TRBD1	TRBV7-2	CASVEKTGGGEQYF	TGTGCCAGCGTAGAGAAGACAGGGGGCGGTGAGCAGTACTTC
NA	TRBJ1-1	NA	TRBV12-3/TRBV12-4	CASREAGNTEAFF	TGTGCCAGCAGGGAGGCGGGGAACACTGAAGCTTTCTTT
NA	TRBJ1-6	NA	TRBV27	CASAGEFESPLHF	TGTGCCAGCGCCGGGGAATTCGAGTCACCCCTCCACTTT
NA	TRBJ1-5	TRBD1	TRBV3-1/TRBV3-2	CASSLRDSRNQPQHF	TGTGCCAGCAGCCTTCGGGACAGTCGGAATCAGCCCCAGCATTTT
NA	TRBJ1-5	TRBD1	TRBV6-2/TRBV6-3	CASSYHLDRGRWQPQHF	TGTGCCAGCAGTTACCATCTGGACAGGGGTAGGTGGCAGCCCCAGCATTTT
few	TRBJ1-1	TRBD1	TRBV7-2	CASGDRRRNTEAFF	TGTGCCAGCGGGGACAGGAGGAGGAACACTGAAGCTTTCTTT